This T cell receptor beta chain is drawn from a study of shared clonotypes between healthy human individuals. Assay: immunoSEQ multiplex PCR; the TCRdb copy retains only in-frame clones and omits some. The profile shows 2 million to 2.5 million clones, approximately 95% of them singletons. V gave up 6 bases and J gave up 3 bases; unmatched junction bases: 4. The CDR3 covers 14 residues. The germline CDR1 and CDR2 sequences are LNHDA and SQIVND (reference sequence). V and J are TRBV19 and TRBJ2-2, with 7 bases that match TRBD1. Sequencing input: naive CD4+ T cells sorted from blood. The subset was: CD45RA+ positively selected. This TCR derives from a man aged 18-30 years in good health. The CDR3 sequence is CASRLGQYTGELFF. In DNA, the CDR3 is TGTGCCAGTAGATTGGGACAGTACACCGGGGAGCTGTTTTTT. Full variable domain (rest looked up from reference TRBV19 and TRBJ2-2): DGGITQSPKYLFRKEGQNVTLSCEQNLNHDAMYWYRQDPGQGLRLIYYSQIVNDFQKGDIAEGYSVSREKKESFPLTVTSAQKNPTAFYLCASRLGQYTGELFFGEGSRLTVL.